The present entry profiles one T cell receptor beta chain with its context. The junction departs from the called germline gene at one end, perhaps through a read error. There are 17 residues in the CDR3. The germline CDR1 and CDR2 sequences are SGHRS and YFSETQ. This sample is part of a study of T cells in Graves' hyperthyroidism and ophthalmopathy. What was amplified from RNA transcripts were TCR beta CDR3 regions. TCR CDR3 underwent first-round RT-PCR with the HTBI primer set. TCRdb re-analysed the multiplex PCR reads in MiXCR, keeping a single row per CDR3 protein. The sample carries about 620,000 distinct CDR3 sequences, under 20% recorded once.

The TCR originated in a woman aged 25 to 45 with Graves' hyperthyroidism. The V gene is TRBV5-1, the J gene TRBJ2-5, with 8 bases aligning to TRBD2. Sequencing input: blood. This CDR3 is CASSPPRGRLAGETQYF. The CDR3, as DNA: TGTGCCAGCAGCCCCCCCCGAGGGCGTCTAGCGGGAGAGACCCAGTACTTC.